The 9 T cell receptor beta chains below come from one sample, sequenced in a study of control samples from healthy donors and cancer patients. Assay: immunoSEQ multiplex PCR; the TCRdb copy retains only in-frame clones and omits some. The sample contains some 82,000 clones, around 87% of which appear only once. The source material was blood. These receptors came from a man over 45 in good health.

The chain links TRBV7-2 to TRBJ1-5, with D maybe TRBD1 (6 bases). The germline V and J ends were trimmed by 0 bases and 7 bases, with 13 bases remaining between them. The CDR3 extends over 15 amino acids. From germline, CDR1 is SGHTA and CDR2 FQGNSA. The CDR3 protein is CASSLAKGVGQPQHF. CDR3 DNA sequence: TGTGCCAGCAGCTTAGCAAAGGGGGTCGGACAGCCCCAGCATTTT.

This clone has a single count. This chain connects TRBV28 to TRBJ1-2, with 8 bases fitting TRBD1. CDR1 MDHEN and CDR2 SYDVKM come from the germline V gene. V shed 4 bases and J 5 bases; nucleotides not matched to a gene: 0. The CDR3 sequence is 12 residues long. In nucleotides, the CDR3 is TGTGCCAGCAGTTACAGGGGGTATGGCTACACCTTC. It yields the protein CASSYRGYGYTF.

The rearrangement links TRBV6-4 to TRBJ2-5; no reliable D call. The CDR3 runs to 16 residues. Trimming stripped 6 bases from V and 3 bases from J, with 20 bases between. CDR1 is MRHNA and CDR2 is SNTAGT in the germline V gene. The DNA for the CDR3 is TGTGCCAGCAGGGAAGGGCAGCCTGAATCGGAAGAGACCCAGTACTTC. Protein: CASREGQPESEETQYF.

The chain combines TRBV6-4 with TRBJ2-7, with D possibly being TRBD1 (5 bases). The CDR3 loop spans 17 amino acids. From germline, CDR1 is MRHNA and CDR2 SNTAGT. The V end lost 0 bases, the J end lost 4 bases, and 19 bases lay between the germline ends. As DNA, the CDR3 is TGTGCCAGCAGTGACTCGCCTAGAGAAGAAGGGGTTTACGAGCAGTACGTC. Translated, it gives CASSDSPREEGVYEQYV.

In its sample, this clone was seen once. V and J are TRBV6-5 and TRBJ2-6; TRBD1 agrees at 7 bases. The trim removed 6 bases at V and 3 bases at J, leaving 5 bases unmatched. The germline CDR1 and CDR2 sequences are MNHEY and SVGAGI. This CDR3 contains 15 residues. The CDR3 DNA sequence: TGTGCCAGCAGGACACAGGGGCTTGGGGCCAACGTCCTGACTTTC. It codes for CASRTQGLGANVLTF.

The J gene is TRBJ1-1, the V gene TRBV24-1; 9 bases line up with TRBD1. The CDR3 totals 15 residues. Germline CDR1 reads KGHDR; CDR2 reads SFDVKD. V trimming: 3 bases; J trimming: 3 bases; junction bases outside the gene matches: 4. Here the CDR3 DNA reads TGTGCCACCAGTGATCCTCGGACAGGGGACACTGAAGCTTTCTTT. Protein product: CATSDPRTGDTEAFF.

The J gene is TRBJ1-2, the V gene TRBV2; 8 bases are a match to TRBD1. V lost 1 base to trimming and J lost 7 bases; unmatched junction nucleotides: 2. The V gene's germline CDR1 is SNHLY and CDR2 FYNNEI. This CDR3 contains 13 residues. The CDR3 DNA reads as TGTGCCAGCAGTGAAGTGGACAGGGCTGGCTACACCTTC. Its translation: CASSEVDRAGYTF.

The rearrangement links TRBV30 to TRBJ1-5; D remains ambiguous. V was pared by 2 bases and J by 4 bases, with 6 bases between. The CDR3 length is 12 residues. Germline CDR1 GTSNPN, CDR2 SVGIG (reference sequence). The CDR3: CAWSRENQPQHF. The CDR3 coding sequence is TGTGCCTGGAGTCGGGAAAATCAGCCCCAGCATTTT.

The V call is TRBV24-1, the J call TRBJ2-3, with TRBD1 matching 8 bases. The CDR3 totals 14 residues. V lost 5 bases, J lost 5 bases, and 5 bases stayed unmatched. Germline V gene lookup returns CDR1 KGHDR and CDR2 SFDVKD. Here the CDR3 reads CATSGQGARDTQYF. The CDR3 region has the DNA TGTGCCACCAGTGGCCAGGGGGCGCGAGATACGCAGTATTTT.